The next 29 T cell receptor beta chains were all read from a single sample in a study of blood T cell repertoires in COVID-19. Assay used: immunoSEQ multiplex PCR; TCRdb lists only in-frame clones, some missing. Of roughly 260,000 clones in the sample, about 87% are singletons; the top ten hold over 3.5%. Sequencing was performed on peripheral blood. All receptors derive from a woman aged 40 to 55 with acute or convalescent COVID-19.

The J gene is TRBJ2-1, the V gene TRBV2, with TRBD1 as a possible D gene (5 bases). V lost 6 bases, J lost 8 bases, and 20 bases lay in between. The CDR3 has 15 residues. CDR1 and CDR2 (germline): SNHLY, FYNNEI. The CDR3 protein is CASRRLAGRGDEQFF. CDR3 in DNA: TGTGCCAGCAGGCGGTTGGCAGGTAGGGGTGATGAGCAGTTCTTC.

This clone was found a few times. The chain links TRBV12-3 or TRBV12-4 to TRBJ1-1, with D possibly matching TRBD1 (6 bases). The CDR3 is made up of 13 amino acids. The V end was cut by 8 bases, the J end by 6 bases, with 16 bases between. The CDR3 nucleotides read TGTGCCAGCCGACACACAGGGAAACCTGAAGCTTTCTTT. Translating it yields CASRHTGKPEAFF.

The chain uses TRBV9 and TRBJ2-3; TRBD2 matches at 8 bases. Germline lookup yields CDR1 SGDLS and CDR2 YYNGEE. The CDR3 totals 15 residues. J lost 6 bases, V lost 3 bases, and 9 bases had no gene match. CDR3 in amino acids: CASSAVLAGTDTQYF. CDR3 nucleotide sequence: TGTGCCAGCAGCGCGGTTCTAGCGGGTACTGATACGCAGTATTTT. Together with reference TRBV9 and TRBJ2-3, the CDR3 gives the full variable domain: DSGVTQTPKHLITATGQRVTLRCSPRSGDLSVYWYQQSLDQGLQFLIQYYNGEERAKGNILERFSAQQFPDLHSELNLSSLELGDSALYFCASSAVLAGTDTQYFGPGTRLTVL.

This clone was seen once. The chain carries TRBV10-3 and TRBJ1-1; D gene uncertain. Germline V gene sequence: CDR1 ENHRY, CDR2 SYGVKD. The V end was cut by 2 bases, the J end by 0 bases, with 7 bases between. The CDR3 contains 14 residues. The CDR3 is CAISEGRLNTEAFF. In DNA, the CDR3 is TGTGCCATCAGTGAGGGCAGATTGAACACTGAAGCTTTCTTT.

The chain recombines TRBV7-9 with TRBJ2-3; possibly TRBD1 for D (5 bases). This CDR3 has 12 amino acids. Between the trimmed V and J ends, which lost 6 bases and 5 bases, there was a span of 9 bases. Germline values: CDR1 SEHNR, CDR2 FQNEAQ (reference sequence). The CDR3 DNA is TGTGCCAGCAGATCTCAGGGAGATACGCAGTATTTT. This sequence encodes CASRSQGDTQYF.

The chain is built from TRBV6-5 and TRBJ2-3; D uncertain. Deletions cut 5 bases from V and 5 bases from J, with 14 bases between. Germline loops: CDR1 MNHEY, CDR2 SVGAGI. The CDR3 has 14 residues. The CDR3 DNA sequence: TGTGCCAGCAGTAGGTTCTCCCCGGGAGATACGCAGTATTTT. Translated, it gives CASSRFSPGDTQYF.

The chain is built from TRBV4-2 and TRBJ2-1, with D maybe TRBD1 (5 bases). V was trimmed by 4 bases and J by 7 bases, leaving 8 bases between them. This CDR3 is built from 12 residues. Per germline, CDR1 LGHNA and CDR2 YNFKEQ. Here the CDR3 reads CASSLAGNEQFF. The CDR3 DNA reads TGTGCCAGCAGCCTGGCAGGGAATGAGCAGTTCTTC.

The chain uses TRBV19 and TRBJ1-1; 7 nucleotides align to TRBD1. Germline V lookup: CDR1 LNHDA, CDR2 SQIVND (reference sequence). The CDR3 covers 18 residues. V lost 3 bases and J lost 1; bases outside the gene matches: 14. CDR3 protein: CASSIPLLRGRGNTEAFF. CDR3 nucleotides: TGTGCCAGTAGTATCCCCTTACTCAGGGGGAGAGGGAACACTGAAGCTTTCTTT.

The V call is TRBV7-8, the J call TRBJ2-1; D unclear. The germline V gene encodes CDR1 SGHVS and CDR2 FQNEAQ. V was cut by 1 base and J by 7 bases, with 11 bases left in between. The CDR3 consists of 14 residues. The CDR3 loop reads CASSLGTAHNEQFF. CDR3 sequence (DNA): TGTGCCAGCAGCTTAGGTACAGCTCATAATGAGCAGTTCTTC.

This rearrangement joins TRBV30 to TRBJ1-5, with TRBD1 matching over 9 bases. Germline-derived CDR1 and CDR2 are GTSNPN and SVGIG (reference sequence). The CDR3 contains 13 residues. The V and J ends lost 7 bases and 4 bases, in that order; junction bases with no gene match: 5. The CDR3 nucleotides read TGTGCCTTCGAGACAGGGGGTAATCAGCCCCAGCATTTT. Translated, it gives CAFETGGNQPQHF.

V is TRBV14 and J is TRBJ2-2; D remains ambiguous. The germline V gene encodes CDR1 SGHDN and CDR2 FVKESK. This CDR3 spans 16 amino acids. The V end was cut by 2 bases, the J end by 4 bases, with 14 bases between. CDR3 protein: CASSQPTLGVTGELFF. The CDR3 DNA follows: TGTGCCAGCAGCCAACCGACACTGGGCGTCACCGGGGAGCTGTTTTTT.

This sequence joins TRBV14 and TRBJ1-2; D uncertain. V lost 1 base to trimming and J lost 5 bases, with 8 bases between them. The CDR3 has 13 residues. Per germline, CDR1 SGHDN and CDR2 FVKESK. CDR3 bases: TGTGCCAGCAGCCAAGCGCAGAAATATGGCTACACCTTC. It is translated as CASSQAQKYGYTF.

This chain uses TRBV29-1 with TRBJ2-6; D may be TRBD2 (7 bases). The germline CDR1 and CDR2 sequences are SQVTM and ANQGSEA. With 4 bases removed from V and 3 bases from J, the gap between germline ends came to 16 bases. CDR3 length: 16 amino acids. The CDR3 is CSVAGGSLGGANVLTF. CDR3 coding DNA: TGCAGCGTTGCGGGGGGCTCGCTGGGTGGGGCCAACGTCCTGACTTTC.

In this sample, this clone turned up once. The chain joins TRBV2 to TRBJ2-1; 7 nucleotides agree with TRBD1. In germline, CDR1 is SNHLY, CDR2 FYNNEI. V lost 6 bases and J lost 7; bases outside the gene matches: 3. There are 12 residues in the CDR3. The CDR3 loop is CASRQGVNEQFF. CDR3 coding DNA: TGTGCCAGCAGGCAGGGGGTGAATGAGCAGTTCTTC.

The J gene is TRBJ1-2, the V gene TRBV5-6; D not resolved. The germline V and J ends were trimmed by 0 bases and 2 bases, with 2 bases remaining between them. This CDR3 is built from 12 residues. The germline CDR1 and CDR2 sequences are SGHDT and YYEEEE. The CDR3 region has the DNA TGTGCCAGCAGCTTGGTAAACTATGGCTACACCTTC. Protein: CASSLVNYGYTF. The full variable domain, its missing parts supplied by reference TRBV5-6 and TRBJ1-2, is DAGVTQSPTHLIKTRGQQVTLRCSPKSGHDTVSWYQQALGQGPQFIFQYYEEEERQRGNFPDRFSGHQFPNYSSELNVNALLLGDSALYLCASSLVNYGYTFGSGTRLTVV.

The rearrangement joins TRBV2 to TRBJ1-1; D remains unclear. The V end lost 4 bases, the J end lost 10 bases, and 19 bases lay between the germline ends. The CDR3 sequence is 14 residues long. Germline CDR1 reads SNHLY; CDR2 reads FYNNEI. CDR3 residues: CASSAMVSRPGAFF. As DNA, the CDR3 is TGTGCCAGCAGTGCGATGGTCTCCCGGCCGGGAGCTTTCTTT.

The CDR3 region is CATSDTGESNYGYTF. CDR3 sequence (DNA): TGTGCCACCAGTGATACAGGAGAGTCTAACTATGGCTACACCTTC. The rearrangement links TRBV24-1 to TRBJ1-2; the D gene is possibly TRBD1 (5 bases). Germline V lookup: CDR1 KGHDR, CDR2 SFDVKD. The CDR3 is 15 residues long. Trimming removed 3 bases from V and 0 bases from J, with 10 bases in between.

The rearrangement joins TRBV11-2 to TRBJ1-2; D is undetermined. Trimming took off 5 bases at V and 4 bases at J, with 11 bases between the two ends. This CDR3 has 13 amino acids. Looked up from germline, CDR1 is SGHAT and CDR2 is FQNNGV. CDR3 sequence: CASSSREGYGYTF. CDR3 nucleotides: TGTGCCAGCAGCAGCCGGGAGGGCTATGGCTACACCTTC.

The chain joins TRBV5-1 to TRBJ2-1; 10 bases fit TRBD2. CDR1 and CDR2 from the germline V gene are SGHRS and YFSETQ. The trim removed 3 bases at V and 4 bases at J, leaving 4 bases unmatched. The CDR3 is 15 amino acids. The CDR3 sequence is CASSYLAGVYNEQFF. The DNA for the CDR3 is TGCGCCAGCAGCTACCTAGCGGGGGTTTACAATGAGCAGTTCTTC.

In its sample, this clone was seen a few times. The V and J genes are TRBV9 and TRBJ1-6; 10 nucleotides line up with TRBD1. The V segment lost 6 bases and the J segment 7 bases; nucleotides outside the gene matches: 4. Germline CDR1 is SGDLS and CDR2 is YYNGEE. This CDR3 spans 14 amino acids. CDR3 loop: CASKSGQGNSPLHF. The CDR3 coding sequence is TGTGCCAGCAAATCGGGACAGGGGAATTCACCCCTCCACTTT.

The rearrangement links TRBV29-1 to TRBJ1-1, with TRBD1 as a possible D gene (5 bases). Germline CDR1 SQVTM, CDR2 ANQGSEA. Trimming left V 8 bases short and J 0 bases short, with 13 bases between. The CDR3 is made up of 13 amino acids. The CDR3 bases are TGCAGCTCGCGACAGAACATGAACACTGAAGCTTTCTTT. Residues: CSSRQNMNTEAFF.

The chain employs TRBV10-2 and TRBJ2-7; the D gene is possibly TRBD1 (5 bases). The CDR3 covers 12 residues. Germline-derived CDR1 and CDR2 are WSHSY and SAAADI. Trimming took off 5 bases at V and 7 bases at J, with 12 bases between the two ends. DNA of the CDR3: TGCGCCAGCAGTCAGCTGGCAGGGGAGCAGTACGTC. Amino acids: CASSQLAGEQYV.

The genes are TRBV2 and TRBJ2-3; 9 bases agree with TRBD2. Unmatched junction bases numbered 7, after V lost 8 bases and J lost 1 base. This CDR3 is built from 15 residues. CDR1 is SNHLY, CDR2 FYNNEI, per germline. The chain's CDR3 is CASGLTSGGTDTQYF. The CDR3 DNA follows: TGTGCCAGCGGCTTGACTAGCGGAGGCACAGATACGCAGTATTTT.

This chain links TRBV7-2 with TRBJ1-4, with 7 bases identical to TRBD1. Germline CDR1 is SGHTA and CDR2 is FQGNSA. This CDR3 is built from 14 residues. Losses at the gene ends were 8 bases for V and 11 bases for J; bases not matched to a gene: 14. The DNA of the CDR3 is TGTGCCAGCGCCCGGGACAACAGGGGCGAGAAACTGTTTTTT. Residues: CASARDNRGEKLFF.

V and J are TRBV2 and TRBJ2-7; D might be TRBD1 (5 bases). V lost 7 bases and J lost 4, with 14 bases in between. This CDR3 spans 13 amino acids. Germline V gene sequence: CDR1 SNHLY, CDR2 FYNNEI. CDR3 DNA sequence: TGTGCCAGCACGTCAGGGCTGCATTACGAGCAGTACGTC. Its protein product is CASTSGLHYEQYV.

The genes are TRBV12-5 and TRBJ2-5; D might be TRBD1 (6 bases). Germline V lookup: CDR1 LGHNT, CDR2 FRNRAP. With 1 base removed from V and 2 bases from J, the gap between germline ends came to 23 bases. The CDR3 sequence is 19 residues long. This CDR3 reads CASGLGRDGVTTGQETQYF. CDR3 in DNA: TGTGCTAGTGGTTTGGGTCGGGACGGAGTGACAACAGGGCAAGAGACCCAGTACTTC.

The chain joins TRBV11-2 to TRBJ1-4; tentatively, D is TRBD1 (5 bases). Trimming removed 2 bases from V and 0 bases from J, with 13 bases in between. CDR1 SGHAT and CDR2 FQNNGV come from the germline V gene. The CDR3 is 17 residues long. The CDR3 DNA is TGTGCCAGCAGCTTAACCCGGCTGACAGCAACTAATGAAAAACTGTTTTTT. Translation: CASSLTRLTATNEKLFF.

The V gene is TRBV2, the J gene TRBJ1-5; tentatively, D is TRBD1 (6 bases). This CDR3 is 16 amino acids long. Trimming removed 7 bases at V and 3 bases at J, with 19 bases between. CDR1 is SNHLY, CDR2 FYNNEI, per germline. CDR3: CASKPGATGNNQPQHF. The CDR3 nucleotides are TGTGCCAGCAAACCAGGGGCTACTGGAAACAATCAGCCCCAGCATTTT.

The chain employs TRBV25-1 and TRBJ2-2, with a possible D match to TRBD2 (6 bases). This CDR3 has 17 residues. The germline CDR1 and CDR2 sequences are MGHDK and SYGVNS. The V gene lost 1 base and the J gene lost 0 bases, with 12 bases spanning the gap. As DNA, the CDR3 is TGTGCCAGCAGTGAATGGGGGGACGGATCGAACACCGGGGAGCTGTTTTTT. Protein: CASSEWGDGSNTGELFF.